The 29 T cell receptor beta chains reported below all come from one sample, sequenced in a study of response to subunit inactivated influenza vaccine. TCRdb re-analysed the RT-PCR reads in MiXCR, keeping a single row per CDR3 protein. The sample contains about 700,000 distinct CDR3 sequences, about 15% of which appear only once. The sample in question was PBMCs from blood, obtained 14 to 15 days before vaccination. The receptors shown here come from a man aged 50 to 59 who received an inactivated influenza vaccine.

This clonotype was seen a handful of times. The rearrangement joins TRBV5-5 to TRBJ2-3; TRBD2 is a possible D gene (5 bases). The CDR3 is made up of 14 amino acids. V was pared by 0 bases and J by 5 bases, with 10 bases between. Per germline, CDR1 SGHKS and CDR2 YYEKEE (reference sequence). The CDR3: CASSLGWEKDTQYF. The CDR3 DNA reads TGTGCCAGCAGCTTGGGATGGGAGAAAGATACGCAGTATTTT. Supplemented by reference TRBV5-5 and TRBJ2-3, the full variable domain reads DAGVTQSPTHLIKTRGQQVTLRCSPISGHKSVSWYQQVLGQGPQFIFQYYEKEERGRGNFPDRFSARQFPNYSSELNVNALLLGDSALYLCASSLGWEKDTQYFGPGTRLTVL.

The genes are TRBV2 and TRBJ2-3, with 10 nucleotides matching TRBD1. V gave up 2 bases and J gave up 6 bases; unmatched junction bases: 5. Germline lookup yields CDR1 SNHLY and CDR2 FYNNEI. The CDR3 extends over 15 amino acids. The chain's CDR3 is CASSETGQGYDTQYF. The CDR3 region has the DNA TGTGCCAGCAGTGAAACGGGACAGGGGTACGATACGCAGTATTTT. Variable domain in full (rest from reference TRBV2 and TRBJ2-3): EPEVTQTPSHQVTQMGQEVILRCVPISNHLYFYWYRQILGQKVEFLVSFYNNEISEKSEIFDDQFSVERPDGSNFTLKIRSTKLEDSAMYFCASSETGQGYDTQYFGPGTRLTVL.

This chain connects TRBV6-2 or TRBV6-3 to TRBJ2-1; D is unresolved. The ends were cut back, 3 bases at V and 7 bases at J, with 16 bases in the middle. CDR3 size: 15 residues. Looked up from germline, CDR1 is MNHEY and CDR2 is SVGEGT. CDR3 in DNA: TGTGCCAGCAGTTATCTGGCGACGTTAGGTAATGAGCAGTTCTTC. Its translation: CASSYLATLGNEQFF.

In DNA, the CDR3 is TGTGCCAGCAGCGTAGGGGGGGGTGCGAATGAGCAGTTCTTC. This translates into CASSVGGGANEQFF. The J gene is TRBJ2-1, the V gene TRBV9, with 7 bases matching TRBD2. This CDR3 is built from 14 residues. Germline V CDR1 and CDR2: SGDLS, YYNGEE. Trimming at V came to 0 bases and at J to 7 bases, leaving 4 bases not matched to a gene.

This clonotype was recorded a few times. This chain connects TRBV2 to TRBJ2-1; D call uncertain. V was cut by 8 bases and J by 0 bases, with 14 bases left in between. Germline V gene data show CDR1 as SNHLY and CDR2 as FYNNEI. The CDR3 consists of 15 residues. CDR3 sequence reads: CASLEAESSYNEQFF. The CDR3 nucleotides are TGTGCCAGCCTCGAGGCGGAGAGCTCCTACAATGAGCAGTTCTTC. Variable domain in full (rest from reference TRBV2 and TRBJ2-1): EPEVTQTPSHQVTQMGQEVILRCVPISNHLYFYWYRQILGQKVEFLVSFYNNEISEKSEIFDDQFSVERPDGSNFTLKIRSTKLEDSAMYFCASLEAESSYNEQFFGPGTRLTVL.

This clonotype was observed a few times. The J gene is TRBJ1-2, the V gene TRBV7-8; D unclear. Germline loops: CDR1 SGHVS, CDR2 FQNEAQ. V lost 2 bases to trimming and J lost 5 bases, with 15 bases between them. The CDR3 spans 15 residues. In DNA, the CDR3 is TGTGCCAGCAGCTTACGGTTACCGCCGGAGTATGGCTACACCTTC. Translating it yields CASSLRLPPEYGYTF.

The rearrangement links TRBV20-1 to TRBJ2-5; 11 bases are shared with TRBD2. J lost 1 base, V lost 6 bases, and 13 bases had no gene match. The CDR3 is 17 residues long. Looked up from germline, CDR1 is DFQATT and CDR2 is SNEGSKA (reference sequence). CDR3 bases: TGCAGTGCAAATTCGCAACTAGCGGGGGCGATCCAAGAGACCCAGTACTTC. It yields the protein CSANSQLAGAIQETQYF.

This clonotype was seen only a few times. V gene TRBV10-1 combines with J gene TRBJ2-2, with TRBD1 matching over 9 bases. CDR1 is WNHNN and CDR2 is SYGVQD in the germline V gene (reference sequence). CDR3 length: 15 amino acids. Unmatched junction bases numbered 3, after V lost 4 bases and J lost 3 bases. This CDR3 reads CASSGTGAYTGELFF. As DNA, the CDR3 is TGCGCCAGCAGTGGGACAGGGGCCTACACCGGGGAGCTGTTTTTT.

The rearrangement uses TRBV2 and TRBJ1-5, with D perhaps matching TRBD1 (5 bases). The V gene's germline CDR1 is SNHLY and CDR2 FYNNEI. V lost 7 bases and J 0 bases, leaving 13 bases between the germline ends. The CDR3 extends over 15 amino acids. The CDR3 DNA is TGTGCCAGCAACGTTGACAGTTATAGCAATCAGCCCCAGCATTTT. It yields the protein CASNVDSYSNQPQHF.

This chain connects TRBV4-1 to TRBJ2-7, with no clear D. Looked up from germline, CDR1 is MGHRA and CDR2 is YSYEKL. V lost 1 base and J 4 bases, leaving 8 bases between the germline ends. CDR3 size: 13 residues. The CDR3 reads CASSQGWGYEQYF. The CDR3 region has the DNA TGCGCCAGCAGCCAAGGTTGGGGTTACGAGCAGTACTTC.

The CDR3 bases are TGTGCCAGCAGAGGAGGGACTAGCGGGGGGTTCACCTACAATGAGCAGTTCTTC. This sequence encodes CASRGGTSGGFTYNEQFF. The chain carries TRBV2 and TRBJ2-1, with 15 bases fitting TRBD2. This CDR3 is built from 18 residues. V trimming: 6 bases; J trimming: 2 bases; junction bases outside the gene matches: 8. The germline CDR1 and CDR2 sequences are SNHLY and FYNNEI.

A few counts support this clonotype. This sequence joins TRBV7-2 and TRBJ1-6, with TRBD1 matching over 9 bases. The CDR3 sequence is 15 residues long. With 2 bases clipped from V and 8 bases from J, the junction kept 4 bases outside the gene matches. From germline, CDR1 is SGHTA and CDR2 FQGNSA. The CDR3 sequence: CASSLSGQGDSPLHF. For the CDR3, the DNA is TGTGCCAGCAGCTTATCGGGACAGGGAGATTCACCCCTCCACTTT. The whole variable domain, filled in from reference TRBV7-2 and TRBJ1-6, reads GAGVSQSPSNKVTEKGKDVELRCDPISGHTALYWYRQSLGQGLEFLIYFQGNSAPDKSGLPSDRFSAERTGGSVSTLTIQRTQQEDSAVYLCASSLSGQGDSPLHFGNGTRLTVT.

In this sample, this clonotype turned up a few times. CDR3 in amino acids: CASSLAVWNEGLVYEQYF. CDR3 nucleotides: TGTGCCAGCAGCTTAGCGGTTTGGAACGAGGGACTCGTCTACGAGCAGTACTTC. This rearrangement joins TRBV7-8 to TRBJ2-7, with D perhaps matching TRBD2 (6 bases). The V gene's germline CDR1 is SGHVS and CDR2 FQNEAQ. Trimming removed 0 bases from V and 3 bases from J, with 21 bases in between. The CDR3 sequence is 18 residues long.

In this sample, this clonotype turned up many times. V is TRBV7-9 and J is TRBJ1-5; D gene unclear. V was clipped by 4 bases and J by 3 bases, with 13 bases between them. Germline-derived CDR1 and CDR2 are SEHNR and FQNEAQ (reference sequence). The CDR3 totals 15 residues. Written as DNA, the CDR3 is TGTGCCAGCAGCTCGTCTCTAGCGGTCAATCAGCCCCAGCATTTT. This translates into CASSSSLAVNQPQHF.

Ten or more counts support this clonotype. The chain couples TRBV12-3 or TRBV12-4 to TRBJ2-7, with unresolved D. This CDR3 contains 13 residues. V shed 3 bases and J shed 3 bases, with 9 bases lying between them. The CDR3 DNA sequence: TGTGCCAGCAGTTTGGACCGCCGCTACGAGCAGTACTTC. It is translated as CASSLDRRYEQYF.

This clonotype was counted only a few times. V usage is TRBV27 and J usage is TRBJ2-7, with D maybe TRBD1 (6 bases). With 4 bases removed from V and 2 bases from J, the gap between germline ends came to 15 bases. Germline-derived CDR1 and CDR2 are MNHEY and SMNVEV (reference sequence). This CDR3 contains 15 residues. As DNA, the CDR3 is TGTGCCAGCAGTTGGTCGACAGGCTCAACCTACGAGCAGTACTTC. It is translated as CASSWSTGSTYEQYF.

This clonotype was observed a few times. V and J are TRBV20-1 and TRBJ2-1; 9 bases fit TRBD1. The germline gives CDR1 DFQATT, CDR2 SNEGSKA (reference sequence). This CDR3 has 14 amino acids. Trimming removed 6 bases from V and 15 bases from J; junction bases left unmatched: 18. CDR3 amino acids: CSALWDREGFDLFF. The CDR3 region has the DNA TGCAGTGCCCTCTGGGACAGGGAAGGGTTTGATCTGTTCTTC.

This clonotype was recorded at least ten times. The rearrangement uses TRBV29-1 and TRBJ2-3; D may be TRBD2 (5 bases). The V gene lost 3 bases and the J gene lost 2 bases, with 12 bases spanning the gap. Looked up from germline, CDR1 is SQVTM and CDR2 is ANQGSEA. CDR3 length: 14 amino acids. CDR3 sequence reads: CSVEREWPTDTQYF. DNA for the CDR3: TGCAGCGTTGAGAGGGAATGGCCCACAGATACGCAGTATTTT.

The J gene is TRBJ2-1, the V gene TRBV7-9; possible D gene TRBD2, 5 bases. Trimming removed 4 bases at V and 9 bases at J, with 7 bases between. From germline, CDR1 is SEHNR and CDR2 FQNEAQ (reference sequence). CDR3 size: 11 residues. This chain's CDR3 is CASSSRGEQFF. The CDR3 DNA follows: TGTGCCAGCAGCTCTCGGGGTGAGCAGTTCTTC.

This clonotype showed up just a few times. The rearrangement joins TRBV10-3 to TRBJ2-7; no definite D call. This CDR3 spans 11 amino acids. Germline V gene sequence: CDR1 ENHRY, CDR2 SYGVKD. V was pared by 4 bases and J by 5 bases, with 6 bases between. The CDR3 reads CAISARDEQYF. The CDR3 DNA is TGTGCCATCAGTGCCCGGGACGAGCAGTACTTC.

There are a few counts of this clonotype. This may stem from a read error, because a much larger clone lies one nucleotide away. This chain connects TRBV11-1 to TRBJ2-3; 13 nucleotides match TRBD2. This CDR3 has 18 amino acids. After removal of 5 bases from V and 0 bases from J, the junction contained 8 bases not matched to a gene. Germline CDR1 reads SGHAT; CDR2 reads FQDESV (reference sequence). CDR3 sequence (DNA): TGTGCCAGCAGCCTGGGACTAGCGGGGCGAACTAGCACAGATACGCAGTATTTT. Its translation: CASSLGLAGRTSTDTQYF.

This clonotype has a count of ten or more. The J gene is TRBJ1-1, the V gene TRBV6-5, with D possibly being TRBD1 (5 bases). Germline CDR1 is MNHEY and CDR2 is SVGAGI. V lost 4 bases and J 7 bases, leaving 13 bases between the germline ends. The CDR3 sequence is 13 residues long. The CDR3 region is CASSSPGRLEAFF. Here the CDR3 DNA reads TGTGCCAGCAGTTCCCCGGGACGGCTTGAAGCTTTCTTT.

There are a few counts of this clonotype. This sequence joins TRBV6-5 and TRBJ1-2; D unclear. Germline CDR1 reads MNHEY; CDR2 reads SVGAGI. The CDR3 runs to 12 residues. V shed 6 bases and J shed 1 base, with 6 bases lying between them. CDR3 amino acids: CASSVGNYGYTF. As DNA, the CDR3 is TGTGCCAGCAGCGTCGGTAACTATGGCTACACCTTC.

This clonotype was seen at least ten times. Here the CDR3 DNA reads TGTGCCAGCAGCTCGGGACAGGGGGCGATCAACGAGCAGTACTTC. Its protein is CASSSGQGAINEQYF. The chain employs TRBV7-9 and TRBJ2-7; 12 bases are a match to TRBD1. Germline values: CDR1 SEHNR, CDR2 FQNEAQ (reference sequence). This CDR3 has 15 residues. The trim removed 4 bases at V and 5 bases at J, leaving 6 bases unmatched.

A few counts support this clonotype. CDR3 DNA sequence: TGTGCCAGCAGCTACCGGGACAGGGGGCGCCATGAGCAGTTCTTC. Its translation is CASSYRDRGRHEQFF. This chain connects TRBV7-9 to TRBJ2-1, with 12 bases identical to TRBD1. Unmatched junction bases numbered 6, after V lost 4 bases and J lost 8 bases. This CDR3 contains 15 residues. Germline CDR1 reads SEHNR; CDR2 reads FQNEAQ (reference sequence).

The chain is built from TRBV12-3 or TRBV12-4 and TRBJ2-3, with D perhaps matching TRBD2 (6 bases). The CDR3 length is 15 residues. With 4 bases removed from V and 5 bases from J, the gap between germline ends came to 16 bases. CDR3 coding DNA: TGTGCCAGCAGTTCCCAGGGAGCGGGCAGAGATACGCAGTATTTT. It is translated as CASSSQGAGRDTQYF.

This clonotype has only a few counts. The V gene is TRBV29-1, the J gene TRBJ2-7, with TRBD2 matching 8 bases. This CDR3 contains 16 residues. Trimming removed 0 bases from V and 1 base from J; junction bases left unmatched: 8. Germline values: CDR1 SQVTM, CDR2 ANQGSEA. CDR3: CSVEDVSGGSSYEQYF. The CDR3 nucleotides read TGCAGCGTTGAAGATGTCAGCGGGGGAAGTTCCTACGAGCAGTACTTC.

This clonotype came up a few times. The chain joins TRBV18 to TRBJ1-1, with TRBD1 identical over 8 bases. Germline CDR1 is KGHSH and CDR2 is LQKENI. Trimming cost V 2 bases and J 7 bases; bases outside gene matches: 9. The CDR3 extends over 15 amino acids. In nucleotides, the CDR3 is TGTGCCAGCTCACCAAGGGCAGGGGGCACGCATGAAGCTTTCTTT. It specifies CASSPRAGGTHEAFF.

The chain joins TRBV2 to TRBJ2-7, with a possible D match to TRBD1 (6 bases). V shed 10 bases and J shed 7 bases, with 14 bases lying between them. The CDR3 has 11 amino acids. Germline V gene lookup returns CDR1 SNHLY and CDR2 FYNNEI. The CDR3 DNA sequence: TGTGCCACGCACAGGGATGGGGAGCAGTACTTC. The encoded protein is CATHRDGEQYF.